These 24 T cell receptor beta chains were sequenced from one sample in a study of neurological immune-mediated disorders. TCRdb redid the calling of the 5' RACE reads with MiXCR, one entry per CDR3 protein. The sample holds fewer than 85,000 distinct CDR3 sequences, about 5.5% seen once. The sample consisted of PBMCs. These receptors all stem from a young woman with multiple sclerosis.

At least ten counts were recorded for this clonotype. V gene TRBV20-1 combines with J gene TRBJ2-2, with TRBD2 matching 9 bases. Germline trimming cut 3 bases from V and 4 bases from J; bases unmatched to any gene: 12. Germline CDR1 and CDR2: DFQATT and SNEGSKA (reference sequence). The CDR3 runs 17 residues. This chain's CDR3 is CSASGNSGGPRTGELFF. CDR3 sequence (DNA): TGCAGTGCTAGCGGGAATAGCGGGGGCCCACGCACCGGGGAGCTGTTTTTT.

This clonotype was counted at least ten times. CDR3 sequence (DNA): TGCAGTGCGACGGAGAACAGGGGGCTAGGGGAGACCCAGTACTTC. It is translated as CSATENRGLGETQYF. The chain is built from TRBV20-1 and TRBJ2-5, with 9 bases identical to TRBD1. This CDR3 is 15 amino acids long. Losses at the gene ends were 6 bases for V and 5 bases for J; bases not matched to a gene: 13. Per germline, CDR1 DFQATT and CDR2 SNEGSKA (reference sequence).

This clonotype was counted ten times or more. The rearrangement uses TRBV5-1 and TRBJ2-2; TRBD2 is a possible D gene (6 bases). Germline CDR1 and CDR2: SGHRS and YFSETQ. The CDR3 totals 15 residues. V dropped 0 bases and J dropped 5 bases, with 11 bases sitting between them. The CDR3, as DNA: TGCGCCAGCAGCTTGGGTCTCGGGGGAACCGGGGAGCTGTTTTTT. Its translation is CASSLGLGGTGELFF.

This clonotype was picked up many times. The J gene is TRBJ2-1, the V gene TRBV24-1, with 7 positions matching TRBD1. The V and J ends lost 2 bases and 8 bases, in that order; junction bases with no gene match: 8. CDR1 is KGHDR, CDR2 SFDVKD, per germline. The CDR3 has 15 residues. CDR3 nucleotides: TGTGCCACCAGTGATTCGGTGGACAGGAGCTATGAGCAGTTCTTC. It translates to CATSDSVDRSYEQFF.

This clonotype was seen many times. The genes are TRBV5-1 and TRBJ2-1; 7 bases are a match to TRBD2. The trim removed 5 bases at V and 6 bases at J, leaving 8 bases unmatched. Germline CDR1 is SGHRS and CDR2 is YFSETQ. This CDR3 comprises 14 residues. The CDR3 sequence: CASREETSLNEQFF. In DNA, the CDR3 is TGCGCCAGCAGGGAAGAGACTAGCCTCAATGAGCAGTTCTTC.

Notes on this clonotype: This may arise from a read error, as a much more abundant clone is one base away. V gene TRBV18 combines with J gene TRBJ2-5; no clear D. Germline V gene lookup returns CDR1 KGHSH and CDR2 LQKENI. The CDR3 is made up of 12 amino acids. This CDR3 reads CASSLFGETRYF. CDR3 bases: TGTGCCAGCTCACTCTTCGGAGAGACCCGGTACTTC.

In its sample, this clonotype was seen a few times. This chain connects TRBV12-3 or TRBV12-4 to TRBJ1-3; 8 nucleotides line up with TRBD1. The CDR3 has 14 residues. Germline trimming cut 5 bases from V and 6 bases from J; bases unmatched to any gene: 6. As DNA, the CDR3 is TGTGCCAGCAGTCAAGGACAGGGTTCAAACACCATATATTTT. It codes for CASSQGQGSNTIYF.

This clonotype has a count of ten or more. The CDR3 here is CASSSTGTSSYEQYF. CDR3 coding DNA: TGTGCCAGCAGCTCCACCGGGACTAGCTCCTACGAGCAGTACTTC. The chain joins TRBV7-9 to TRBJ2-7; 8 nucleotides align to TRBD2. Unmatched junction bases numbered 5, after V lost 4 bases and J lost 0 bases. This CDR3 spans 15 amino acids. Germline V gene lookup returns CDR1 SEHNR and CDR2 FQNEAQ (reference sequence).

There are many counts of this clonotype. The V gene is TRBV12-3 or TRBV12-4, the J gene TRBJ1-1; D call uncertain. Trimming left V 6 bases short and J 3 bases short, with 17 bases between. The CDR3 spans 15 residues. As DNA, the CDR3 is TGTGCCAGCAGCCCCGGCGCGGTAGTCTACACTGAAGCTTTCTTT. As protein: CASSPGAVVYTEAFF.

At least ten counts were recorded for this clonotype. This chain links TRBV2 with TRBJ2-7; 7 nucleotides line up with TRBD1. CDR3 size: 14 residues. Germline CDR1 and CDR2: SNHLY and FYNNEI. V shed 2 bases, J shed 5 bases, and the junction held 6 bases outside the gene matches. The CDR3 region has the DNA TGTGCCAGCAGTGAACTCGGACAGGCCCACGAGCAGTACGTC. This gives the protein CASSELGQAHEQYV.

This clonotype was observed a few times. The genes are TRBV5-1 and TRBJ1-1; perhaps TRBD1 as D (5 bases). The CDR3 consists of 12 residues. Germline CDR1 reads SGHRS; CDR2 reads YFSETQ. Trimming took off 7 bases at V and 5 bases at J, with 12 bases between the two ends. For the CDR3, the DNA is TGCGCCAGCGCTGAATGGGGGACTGAAGCTTTCTTT. Its translation: CASAEWGTEAFF.

This clonotype was seen repeatedly, ten times or more. This rearrangement joins TRBV20-1 to TRBJ2-3; 15 nucleotides line up with TRBD2. The CDR3 has 21 amino acids. Germline assignment: CDR1 DFQATT and CDR2 SNEGSKA (reference sequence). The V gene end was trimmed by 6 bases and the J gene end by 1 base; junction bases not matched to a gene: 20. CDR3 region: CSANNPRTSGGVRGGTDTQYF. CDR3 DNA: TGCAGTGCGAATAACCCGAGGACTAGCGGGGGGGTAAGAGGGGGCACAGATACGCAGTATTTT.

This clonotype has ten or more counts. This CDR3 is CASSLTSASTDTQYF. CDR3 DNA: TGTGCCAGCAGCTTAACTAGTGCTAGCACAGATACGCAGTATTTT. V is TRBV7-7 and J is TRBJ2-3, with a tentative D call TRBD2 (5 bases). V was cut by 2 bases and J by 0 bases, with 9 bases left in between. The CDR3 is 15 residues long. Germline V gives CDR1 SSHAT, CDR2 FNYEAQ (reference sequence).

The V call is TRBV4-1, the J call TRBJ2-3; 14 bases map to TRBD2. Germline-derived CDR1 and CDR2 are MGHRA and YSYEKL. V lost 4 bases to trimming and J lost 3 bases; unmatched junction nucleotides: 3. CDR3 length equals 16 residues. Written as DNA, the CDR3 is TGCGCCAGCAGCCGGGGACTAGCGGGGGTGACAGATACGCAGTATTTT. Residues: CASSRGLAGVTDTQYF.

This clonotype was counted many times. The chain joins TRBV12-3 or TRBV12-4 to TRBJ2-1; the D gene is possibly TRBD2 (6 bases). The CDR3 runs 13 residues. Deletions cut 5 bases from V and 7 bases from J, with 12 bases between. The DNA for the CDR3 is TGTGCCAGCAGTAACAGACTAGAGAATGAGCAGTTCTTC. This encodes CASSNRLENEQFF.

This clonotype has ten or more counts. The rearrangement uses TRBV12-3 or TRBV12-4 and TRBJ1-1, with a tentative D call TRBD1 (5 bases). The V end was cut by 1 base, the J end by 5 bases, with 11 bases between. This CDR3 contains 14 residues. CDR3 protein: CASSLERGWTEAFF. The CDR3 bases are TGTGCCAGCAGTTTAGAGAGGGGATGGACTGAAGCTTTCTTT.

This clonotype was observed at least ten times. V and J are TRBV5-1 and TRBJ2-1; 12 nucleotides line up with TRBD1. V shed 3 bases, J shed 2 bases, and the junction held 15 bases outside the gene matches. CDR1 is SGHRS and CDR2 is YFSETQ in the germline V gene. This CDR3 has 20 amino acids. In DNA, the CDR3 is TGCGCCAGCAGCTCGCCCGGGACAGGGGGCGGAAGGGCCGCCTACAATGAGCAGTTCTTC. Its protein product is CASSSPGTGGGRAAYNEQFF.

A remark on this clonotype: A much larger clone differs by one base, so this may be a read error. Because the CDR3 is missing its conserved closing phenylalanine or tryptophan, this is likely a read error. The chain carries TRBV12-3 or TRBV12-4 and TRBJ2-1, with D unclear. The CDR3 covers 12 residues. Trimming shortened V by 4 bases and J by 7 bases, and 8 bases separated the two germline ends. CDR3 residues: CASSSYGNEQFI. The CDR3 DNA reads TGTGCCAGCAGTTCATACGGGAATGAGCAGTTCATC.

The gene calls are TRBV5-6 and TRBJ2-7; TRBD1 matches at 7 bases. J was trimmed by 2 bases and V by 5 bases; bases with no gene match: 4. Germline V CDR1 and CDR2: SGHDT, YYEEEE. The CDR3 extends over 13 amino acids. The CDR3 DNA reads as TGTGCCAGCAGTACCGGGACAGCCTACGAGCAGTACTTC. Translation gives CASSTGTAYEQYF.

This clonotype was picked up many times. This chain uses TRBV7-8 with TRBJ2-5, with a weak D call TRBD2 (5 bases). This CDR3 is 15 amino acids long. Looked up from germline, CDR1 is SGHVS and CDR2 is FQNEAQ. Trimming removed 1 base from V and 2 bases from J, with 11 bases in between. This CDR3 reads CASSLGSGFQETQYF. DNA of the CDR3: TGTGCCAGCAGCTTAGGGTCGGGGTTTCAAGAGACCCAGTACTTC.

There are many counts of this clonotype. V gene TRBV6-5 combines with J gene TRBJ2-2; D assignment may be TRBD1 or TRBD2 (5 bases each). This CDR3 is 15 amino acids long. The germline V gene encodes CDR1 MNHEY and CDR2 SVGAGI. Trimming pared 0 bases from V and 5 bases from J, leaving 10 bases between. The CDR3 here is CASSYSRGATGELFF. In DNA, the CDR3 is TGTGCCAGCAGTTACTCGAGGGGCGCAACCGGGGAGCTGTTTTTT.

In DNA form, the CDR3 reads TGTGCCACCAGTGACGGTACCAGGGGTCTATCCTACAATGAGCAGTTCTTC. Amino acids: CATSDGTRGLSYNEQFF. J is TRBJ2-1 and V is TRBV24-1; TRBD1 might be the D (6 bases). Trimming removed 4 bases at V and 1 base at J, with 16 bases between. CDR1 and CDR2 (germline): KGHDR, SFDVKD. The CDR3 is made up of 17 amino acids.

This clonotype was counted between two and nine times. The V call is TRBV20-1, the J call TRBJ2-1; 11 bases agree with TRBD2. Germline V gene sequence: CDR1 DFQATT, CDR2 SNEGSKA (reference sequence). The CDR3 length is 17 residues. The V segment lost 6 bases and the J segment 0 bases; nucleotides outside the gene matches: 10. CDR3 coding DNA: TGCAGTGCCCTACTAGCGGGAGCCCAGAGCTCCTACAATGAGCAGTTCTTC. This codes for CSALLAGAQSSYNEQFF.

This clonotype was seen many times. V and J are TRBV5-1 and TRBJ2-7, with TRBD1 identical over 11 bases. The germline CDR1 and CDR2 sequences are SGHRS and YFSETQ. This CDR3 is built from 16 residues. The V segment lost 0 bases and the J segment 6 bases; nucleotides outside the gene matches: 8. The DNA of the CDR3 is TGCGCCAGCAGCTTGGCCGGGACAGGGGGTGCGGGCGAGCAGTACTTC. Translating gives CASSLAGTGGAGEQYF.